The 14 T cell receptor beta chains given below trace back to one sample, sequenced in a study of OX40 agonist ivuxolimab in advanced cancers. Assay used: immunoSEQ multiplex PCR; TCRdb lists only in-frame clones, some missing. The sample yields just over 40,000 clones, around 87% seen once. The sequencing here drew on CD4+ or CD8+ T cells sorted from blood, taken in a trial of the OX40 agonist ivuxolimab. The receptors originated from an adult with an advanced solid tumor such as melanoma, head and neck, liver or kidney cancer.

In this sample, this clone turned up a few times. V usage is TRBV19 and J usage is TRBJ1-5; no reliable D call. Trimming stripped 6 bases from V and 0 bases from J, with 9 bases between. Looked up from germline, CDR1 is LNHDA and CDR2 is SQIVND (reference sequence). This CDR3 has 14 residues. The CDR3 sequence is CASSLGYSNQPQHF. The CDR3 DNA sequence: TGTGCCAGTAGCCTCGGATATAGCAATCAGCCCCAGCATTTT.

The chain combines TRBV28 with TRBJ2-1; D possibly uses TRBD1 or TRBD2 (6 bases each). Trimming pared 8 bases from V and 6 bases from J, leaving 14 bases between. Germline-derived CDR1 and CDR2 are MDHEN and SYDVKM. The CDR3 is 13 amino acids. DNA for the CDR3: TGTGCCAGCCCTGGGGGGCCCTCCAATGAGCAGTTCTTC. Its translation: CASPGGPSNEQFF.

This clone was detected only once. CDR3 sequence: CASGTGNTGELFF. The CDR3 DNA sequence: TGTGCCAGCGGCACAGGGAACACCGGGGAGCTGTTTTTT. The chain joins TRBV11-3 to TRBJ2-2; TRBD1 might be the D (5 bases). Trimming removed 8 bases at V and 1 base at J, with 8 bases between. The CDR3 sequence is 13 residues long. The germline V gene has CDR1 SGHNT and CDR2 YENEEA.

The rearrangement links TRBV15 to TRBJ2-3, with 7 bases fitting TRBD1. Germline loops: CDR1 LNHNV, CDR2 YYDKDF (reference sequence). CDR3 size: 16 residues. J was trimmed by 0 bases and V by 1 base; bases with no gene match: 4. CDR3 amino acids: CATSRGKTGSTDTQYF. The CDR3 nucleotides are TGTGCCACCAGCAGAGGGAAGACAGGGAGCACAGATACGCAGTATTTT.

This chain uses TRBV10-3 with TRBJ2-3; 9 nucleotides match TRBD1. Germline trimming cut 4 bases from V and 3 bases from J; bases unmatched to any gene: 8. Germline values: CDR1 ENHRY, CDR2 SYGVKD. The CDR3 consists of 16 residues. The CDR3 DNA reads as TGTGCCATCAGTGTTTCCTTCGACAGGGGGACAGATACGCAGTATTTT. It encodes CAISVSFDRGTDTQYF.

V is TRBV30 and J is TRBJ2-3, with 12 bases that match TRBD2. After removal of 6 bases from V and 8 bases from J, the junction contained 6 bases not matched to a gene. This CDR3 comprises 13 residues. The germline V gene has CDR1 GTSNPN and CDR2 SVGIG (reference sequence). CDR3 amino acids: CACRLAGVGTQYF. As DNA, the CDR3 is TGTGCCTGTAGACTAGCGGGAGTGGGTACGCAGTATTTT.

The chain employs TRBV27 and TRBJ1-2; D not certain. The CDR3 runs 13 residues. The germline CDR1 and CDR2 sequences are MNHEY and SMNVEV (reference sequence). V was clipped by 3 bases and J by 6 bases, with 11 bases between them. The CDR3 DNA reads as TGTGCCAGCAGTTTTCAAGGGATCGATGGCTACACCTTC. Its translation: CASSFQGIDGYTF.

This chain links TRBV7-2 with TRBJ1-1, with no clear D. The germline V gene has CDR1 SGHTA and CDR2 FQGNSA. The V and J ends lost 5 bases and 11 bases respectively, with 12 bases between them. This CDR3 has 11 amino acids. CDR3 sequence reads: CASSPVAKAFF. CDR3 sequence (DNA): TGTGCCAGCAGCCCCGTCGCGAAGGCTTTCTTT.

V and J are TRBV11-2 and TRBJ2-1; D may be TRBD1 (5 bases). This CDR3 contains 17 residues. The germline V and J ends were trimmed by 5 bases and 1 base, with 18 bases remaining between them. From germline, CDR1 is SGHAT and CDR2 FQNNGV. The CDR3 spells CASSKGAVSSSYNEQFF. As DNA, the CDR3 is TGTGCCAGCAGCAAAGGGGCTGTAAGCAGTTCCTACAATGAGCAGTTCTTC.

This clone was recorded once. V usage is TRBV9 and J usage is TRBJ1-2; D call uncertain. CDR3 length: 15 residues. Deletions cut 0 bases from V and 6 bases from J, with 15 bases between. Germline CDR1 is SGDLS and CDR2 is YYNGEE. In DNA form, the CDR3 reads TGTGCCAGCAGCGTAGGACGACCCGGTCCTGATGGCTACACCTTC. It translates to CASSVGRPGPDGYTF.

The V and J genes are TRBV15 and TRBJ1-2; 10 bases agree with TRBD1. Germline V gives CDR1 LNHNV, CDR2 YYDKDF (reference sequence). J lost 1 base, V lost 7 bases, and 6 bases had no gene match. There are 15 residues in the CDR3. The CDR3 protein is CATTRQGAVNYGYTF. CDR3 DNA: TGTGCCACCACCCGACAGGGGGCTGTTAACTATGGCTACACCTTC.

This sequence joins TRBV6-1 and TRBJ2-3, with TRBD1 as a possible D gene (5 bases). Germline CDR1 MNHNS, CDR2 SASEGT. There are 14 residues in the CDR3. The V end lost 5 bases, the J end lost 3 bases, and 12 bases lay between the germline ends. Written as DNA, the CDR3 is TGTGCCAGCAGTCCTCGCAGGGTGACAGATACGCAGTATTTT. Amino acid sequence: CASSPRRVTDTQYF.

The chain employs TRBV19 and TRBJ2-1; 8 nucleotides line up with TRBD1. Per germline, CDR1 LNHDA and CDR2 SQIVND (reference sequence). With 3 bases clipped from V and 0 bases from J, the junction kept 4 bases outside the gene matches. The CDR3 spans 16 residues. The CDR3 is CASSILTGGSYNEQFF. For the CDR3, the DNA is TGTGCCAGTAGTATCCTTACAGGGGGCTCCTACAATGAGCAGTTCTTC.

The V and J genes are TRBV6-1 and TRBJ2-3; D is undetermined. V lost 8 bases and J 0 bases, leaving 9 bases between the germline ends. CDR1 and CDR2 (germline): MNHNS, SASEGT. This CDR3 contains 13 residues. CDR3 coding DNA: TGTGCCAGCGGGAAACCTAGCACAGATACGCAGTATTTT. Translating gives CASGKPSTDTQYF.